This is a list of T cell receptor beta chains from one sample in a study of cytomegalovirus exposure and HLA in healthy donors. Sequencing used immunoSEQ multiplex PCR; TCRdb keeps in-frame clones, though not all of them. The sample contains fewer than 150,000 clones, around 75% of which appear only once. The source material was PBMCs. All receptors derive from a middle-aged man in good health and CMV-seronegative. Each CDR3 is given without its conserved first and last residue.

v_gene: TRBV6-5
j_gene: TRBJ2-2
CDR3aa: ASSSEDSELF

v_gene: TRBV5-1
j_gene: TRBJ1-2
CDR3aa: ASSPLGRANYGYT

v_gene: TRBV9
j_gene: TRBJ1-1
CDR3aa: ASSVVQGTEAF

v_gene: TRBV6-1
j_gene: TRBJ1-6
CDR3aa: ASRLGGLNSPLH

v_gene: TRBV27
j_gene: TRBJ1-5
CDR3aa: ASSLMGQGGNQPQH

v_gene: TRBV9
j_gene: TRBJ1-2
CDR3aa: ASSLRTGGGGYT

v_gene: TRBV19
j_gene: TRBJ2-7
CDR3aa: ASSIDLGQVTYEQY

v_gene: TRBV2
j_gene: TRBJ1-5
CDR3aa: ASSATGTSNQPQH

v_gene: TRBV2
j_gene: TRBJ2-7
CDR3aa: ASSTTVVTYEQY

v_gene: TRBV11-3
j_gene: TRBJ2-1
CDR3aa: AIRGSSYNEQF

v_gene: TRBV7-9
j_gene: TRBJ2-2
CDR3aa: ASSLARTTGELF

v_gene: TRBV7-8
j_gene: TRBJ2-5
CDR3aa: ASSPPPVQETQY

v_gene: TRBV9
j_gene: TRBJ2-7
CDR3aa: ASSVGVSGVEEQY

v_gene: TRBV6-5
j_gene: TRBJ1-1
CDR3aa: ASQNRGRITEAF

v_gene: TRBV9
j_gene: TRBJ2-5
CDR3aa: ASSVVAHQETQY

v_gene: TRBV11-3
j_gene: TRBJ2-7
CDR3aa: ASSSGWVPPQY

v_gene: TRBV29-1
j_gene: TRBJ2-7
CDR3aa: SVEAGQGTYEQY

v_gene: TRBV12-5
j_gene: TRBJ1-1
CDR3aa: ASGLGTGAEAF

v_gene: TRBV19
j_gene: TRBJ2-3
CDR3aa: ASSFTGTRGDTQY

v_gene: TRBV4-3
j_gene: TRBJ2-7
CDR3aa: ASSHEGFHEQY

v_gene: TRBV29-1
j_gene: TRBJ1-1
CDR3aa: SVERGVNTEAF

v_gene: TRBV7-3
j_gene: TRBJ2-7
CDR3aa: ASSQTGVGEQY

v_gene: TRBV5-6
j_gene: TRBJ2-4
CDR3aa: ASSWSGQKNIQY

v_gene: TRBV14
j_gene: TRBJ2-1
CDR3aa: ASSQYGSYNEQF

v_gene: TRBV6-1
j_gene: TRBJ1-1
CDR3aa: ASRASMNTEAF

v_gene: TRBV7-8
j_gene: TRBJ2-4
CDR3aa: ASSLTGNIQY

v_gene: TRBV18
j_gene: TRBJ2-7
CDR3aa: ASSSPNRAEQY

v_gene: TRBV30
j_gene: TRBJ1-1
CDR3aa: AWSARGTEAF

v_gene: TRBV12-5
j_gene: TRBJ1-1
CDR3aa: ASGLGRGLLNTEAF